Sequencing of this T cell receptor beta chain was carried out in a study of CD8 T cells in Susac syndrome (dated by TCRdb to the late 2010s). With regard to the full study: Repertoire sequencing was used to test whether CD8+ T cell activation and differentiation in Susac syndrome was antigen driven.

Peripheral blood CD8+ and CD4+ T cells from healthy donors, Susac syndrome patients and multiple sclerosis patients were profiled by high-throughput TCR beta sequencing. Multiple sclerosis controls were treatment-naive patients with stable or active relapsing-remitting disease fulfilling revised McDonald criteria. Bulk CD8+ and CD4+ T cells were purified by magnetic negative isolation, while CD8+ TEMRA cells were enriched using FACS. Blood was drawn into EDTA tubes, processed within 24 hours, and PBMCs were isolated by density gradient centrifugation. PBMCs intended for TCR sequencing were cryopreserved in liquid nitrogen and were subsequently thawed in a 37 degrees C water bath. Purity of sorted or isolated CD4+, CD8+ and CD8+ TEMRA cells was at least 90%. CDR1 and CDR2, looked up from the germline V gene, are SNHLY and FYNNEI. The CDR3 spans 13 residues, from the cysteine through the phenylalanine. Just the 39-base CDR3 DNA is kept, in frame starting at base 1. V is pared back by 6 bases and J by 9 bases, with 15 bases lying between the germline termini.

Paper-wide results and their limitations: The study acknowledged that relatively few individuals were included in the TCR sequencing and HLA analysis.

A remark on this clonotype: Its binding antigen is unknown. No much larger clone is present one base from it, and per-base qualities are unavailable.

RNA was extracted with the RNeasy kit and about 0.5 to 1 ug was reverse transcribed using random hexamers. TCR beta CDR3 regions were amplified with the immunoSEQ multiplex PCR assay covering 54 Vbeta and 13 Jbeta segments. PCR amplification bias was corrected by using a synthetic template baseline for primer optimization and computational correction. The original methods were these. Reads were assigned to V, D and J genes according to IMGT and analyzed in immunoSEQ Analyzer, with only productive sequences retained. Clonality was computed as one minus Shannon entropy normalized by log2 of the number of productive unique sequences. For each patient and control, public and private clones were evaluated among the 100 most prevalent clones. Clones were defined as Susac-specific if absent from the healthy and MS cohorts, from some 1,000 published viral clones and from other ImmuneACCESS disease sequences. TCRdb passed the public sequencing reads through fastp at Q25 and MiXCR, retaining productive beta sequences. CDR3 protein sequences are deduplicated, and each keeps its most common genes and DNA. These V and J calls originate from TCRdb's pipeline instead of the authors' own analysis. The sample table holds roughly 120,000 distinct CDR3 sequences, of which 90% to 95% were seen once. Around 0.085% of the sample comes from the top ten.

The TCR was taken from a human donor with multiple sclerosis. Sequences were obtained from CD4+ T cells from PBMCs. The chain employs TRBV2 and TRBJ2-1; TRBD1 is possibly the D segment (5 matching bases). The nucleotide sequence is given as TGTGCCAGCAGCCGAACCAGGGATTCTGAGCAGTTCTTC. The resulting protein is CASSRTRDSEQFF.